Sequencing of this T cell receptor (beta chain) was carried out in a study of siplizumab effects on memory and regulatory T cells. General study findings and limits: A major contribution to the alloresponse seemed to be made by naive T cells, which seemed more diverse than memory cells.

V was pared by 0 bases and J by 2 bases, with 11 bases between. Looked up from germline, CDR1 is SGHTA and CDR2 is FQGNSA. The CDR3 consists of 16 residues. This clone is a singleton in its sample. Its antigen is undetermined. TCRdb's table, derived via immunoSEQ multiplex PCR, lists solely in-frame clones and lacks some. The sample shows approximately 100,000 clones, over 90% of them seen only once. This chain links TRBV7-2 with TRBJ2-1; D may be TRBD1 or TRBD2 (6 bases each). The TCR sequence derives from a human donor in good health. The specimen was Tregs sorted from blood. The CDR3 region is CASSLAGAGTYNEQFF. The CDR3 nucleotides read TGTGCCAGCAGCTTAGCGGGGGCGGGAACCTACAATGAGCAGTTCTTC.